This T cell receptor (beta chain) derives from a study of graft-versus-host responses after intestinal transplantation. Study-level points and caveats: Some patients had graft-donor T cell macrochimerism. In their allografts, the ratios of graft-versus-host to host-versus-graft T cell clones were high.

This CDR3 spans 14 amino acids. Trimming took 5 bases from V and 2 from J, leaving 10 bases between them. Germline V lookup: CDR1 MNHEY, CDR2 SVGAGI. Only in-frame clones appear in the TCRdb table, and some are missing; sequencing was by immunoSEQ multiplex PCR. The data contain fewer than 25,000 clones, under 45% of them seen just once; the ten biggest clones take up about 0.66%. The authors combined some 200,000 CFSE-labeled responder cells with some 200,000 irradiated, violet-dye-labeled stimulator cells in plates. Sorting after the reaction isolated proliferating CFSE-low CD3+CD4+ and CD3+CD8+ responders.

J is TRBJ1-5 and V is TRBV6-5; tentative D call: TRBD1 (5 bases). This TCR was recovered from a human patient who received an intestinal transplant. The specimen comprised alloreactive CD4+ T cells from a mixed lymphocyte reaction culture, sampled before intestinal transplant. The subset is: CFSE-low proliferating T cells sorted from roughly six-day pre-transplant mixed lymphocyte reaction (GvH or HvG direction). The CDR3 is CASSRGYGNQPQHF. The CDR3, as DNA: TGTGCCAGCAGTCGGGGGTATGGCAATCAGCCCCAGCATTTT.